This note documents a single TCR beta chain sequence. The data were taken from a study of control samples from healthy donors and cancer patients. Trimming took 1 base from V and 7 from J, leaving 5 bases between them. Germline CDR1 is SGHTA and CDR2 is FQGNSA. The CDR3 has 11 residues. Profiling relied on immunoSEQ multiplex PCR, and the TCRdb table lists in-frame clones only, not all of them. The sample lists 100,000 to 150,000 clones, 89% occurring once. The specimen was blood. This receptor was identified in a man in his fifties or sixties in good health. The chain employs TRBV7-2 and TRBJ2-7, with D maybe TRBD1 (5 bases). Written as DNA, the CDR3 is TGTGCCAGCAGCTTAGGACAGGAGCAGTACTTC. This sequence encodes CASSLGQEQYF.